The 4 T cell receptor beta chains below come from one sample, sequenced in a study of human thymus T cells. The thymus was resected at corrective cardiac surgery. Clones were sequenced by immunoSEQ multiplex PCR, and TCRdb holds only the in-frame ones, with some missing. This table has 100,000 to 150,000 clones, just under 95% appearing once. The sample was thymus tissue. The receptors derive from a boy less than two years old with a congenital heart defect but otherwise immunologically healthy.

The chain links TRBV7-2 to TRBJ2-1, with 10 bases matching TRBD2. The V gene end was trimmed by 6 bases and the J gene end by 8 bases; junction bases not matched to a gene: 10. Germline assignment: CDR1 SGHTA and CDR2 FQGNSA. The CDR3 runs 15 residues. The CDR3 coding sequence is TGTGCCAGCAGTAGGAAGGCCAGCGGGGGGGATGAGCAGTTCTTC. Its protein is CASSRKASGGDEQFF.

The V call is TRBV4-3, the J call TRBJ2-7, with TRBD1 matching 8 bases. The germline CDR1 and CDR2 sequences are LGHNA and YSLEER. V shed 4 bases and J 3 bases; nucleotides not matched to a gene: 8. CDR3 length equals 15 residues. The CDR3 loop is CASSPRQGKVYEQYF. Here the CDR3 DNA reads TGCGCCAGCAGCCCCAGACAGGGGAAAGTCTACGAGCAGTACTTC.

This sequence joins TRBV30 and TRBJ2-1; D gene uncertain. The CDR3 extends over 11 amino acids. Trimming took 6 bases from V and 4 from J, leaving 7 bases between them. Germline V gene sequence: CDR1 GTSNPN, CDR2 SVGIG (reference sequence). The CDR3 region is CACLYYNEQFF. The CDR3 bases are TGTGCCTGCTTATATTACAATGAGCAGTTCTTC.

The chain couples TRBV29-1 to TRBJ2-1, with D perhaps given as TRBD1 or TRBD2 (5 bases each). CDR1 SQVTM and CDR2 ANQGSEA come from the germline V gene. Trimming removed 6 bases at V and 0 bases at J, with 24 bases between. The CDR3 is 18 residues long. The CDR3 here is CSVLLPGRTESSYNEQFF. The CDR3 DNA reads TGCAGCGTCCTGCTTCCGGGACGAACGGAAAGCTCCTACAATGAGCAGTTCTTC.